The T cell receptor (beta chain) under discussion was sequenced for a study of cytomegalovirus exposure and HLA in healthy donors. PCR amplification relied on 60 Vbeta primers (plus 13 Jbeta primers). Sequencing used immunoSEQ multiplex PCR; TCRdb keeps in-frame clones, though not all of them. Of about 120,000 clones listed, over 15% are singletons. About this clone: What it binds is unknown.

Points from the study as a whole: Trimming of TCR beta V- and J-genes showed a link, identified in a later analysis, to a missense DCLRE1C variant. The classifier reportedly diagnosed cytomegalovirus status with high specificity and sensitivity.

This clonotype originated in a female donor in good health and CMV-seropositive. Sequenced: PBMCs.

The CDR3 loop reads CASSQTGYEQYF. CDR3 DNA sequence: TGTGCCAGTAGTCAAACAGGGTACGAGCAGTACTTC. V usage is TRBV19 and J usage is TRBJ2-7; perhaps TRBD1 as D (6 bases). CDR3 length: 12 residues. The V end was cut by 5 bases, the J end by 4 bases, with 9 bases between. Germline V CDR1 and CDR2: LNHDA, SQIVND (reference sequence).